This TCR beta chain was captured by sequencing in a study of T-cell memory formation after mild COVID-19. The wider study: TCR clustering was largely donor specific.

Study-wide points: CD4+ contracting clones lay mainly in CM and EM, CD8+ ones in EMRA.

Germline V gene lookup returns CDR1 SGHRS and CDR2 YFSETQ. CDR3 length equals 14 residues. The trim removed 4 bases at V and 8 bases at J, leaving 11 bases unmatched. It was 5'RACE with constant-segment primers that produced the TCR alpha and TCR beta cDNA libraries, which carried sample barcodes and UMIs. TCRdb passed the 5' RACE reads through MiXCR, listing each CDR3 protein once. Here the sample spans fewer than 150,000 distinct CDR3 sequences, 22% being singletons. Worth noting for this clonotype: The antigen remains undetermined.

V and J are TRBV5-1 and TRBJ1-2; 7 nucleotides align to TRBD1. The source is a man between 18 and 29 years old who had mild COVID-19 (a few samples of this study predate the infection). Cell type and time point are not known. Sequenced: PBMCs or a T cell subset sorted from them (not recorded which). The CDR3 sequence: CASSAWTGDGGYTF. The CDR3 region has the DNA TGCGCCAGCAGCGCCTGGACAGGCGACGGGGGCTACACCTTC.